The 18 T cell receptor beta chains presented below share a single source sample, sequenced in a study of T cell repertoires in ileal Crohn's disease (dated 2019 in TCRdb). To prepare the library, the immunoSEQ multiplex PCR assay was applied. Not all clones reach the TCRdb copy of this immuneACCESS table, which keeps in-frame sequences only. Checked studies attribute under half of the gap to unresolved V genes and leave the rest unexplained. The sample table records more than 25,000 clones; around four fifths of these occur just once. Around 20% of the sample is held by the ten biggest clonotypes. Sequenced input: ileal tissue. These receptors originate from an adult with Crohn's disease.

This clone was detected once. V is TRBV6-1 and J is TRBJ2-5; 7 bases agree with TRBD1. The CDR3 is made up of 15 amino acids. The germline V gene has CDR1 MNHNS and CDR2 SASEGT. The V gene end was trimmed by 6 bases and the J gene end by 4 bases; junction bases not matched to a gene: 11. CDR3 in amino acids: CASSPDDRVRETQYF. Written as DNA, the CDR3 is TGTGCCAGCAGCCCCGATGACAGGGTGAGAGAGACCCAGTACTTC.

CDR3 DNA sequence: TGCAGCGTTGTTACAGGGGACACTGAAGCTTTCTTT. Translation gives CSVVTGDTEAFF. The J gene is TRBJ1-1, the V gene TRBV29-1, with 7 bases lining up with TRBD1. CDR1 and CDR2 (germline): SQVTM, ANQGSEA. V shed 4 bases, J shed 3 bases, and the junction held 2 bases outside the gene matches. The CDR3 runs 12 residues.

This clone was detected once. The V gene is TRBV4-1, the J gene TRBJ1-2; D remains unclear. The CDR3 contains 14 residues. Germline V gene data show CDR1 as MGHRA and CDR2 as YSYEKL. Between the trimmed V and J ends, which lost 0 bases and 8 bases, there was a span of 13 bases. CDR3 in DNA: TGCGCCAGCAGCCAAGATCCTCGGAGTTTCGGCTACACCTTC. Protein: CASSQDPRSFGYTF.

The chain joins TRBV15 to TRBJ2-3; 7 bases align to TRBD2. Germline CDR1 LNHNV, CDR2 YYDKDF (reference sequence). The V gene end was trimmed by 8 bases and the J gene end by 1 base; junction bases not matched to a gene: 15. The CDR3 totals 17 residues. The CDR3 bases are TGTGCCACCGCTAGGGGAGGGAGGGCCCGAGGCACAGATACGCAGTATTTT. Translated: CATARGGRARGTDTQYF.

The rearrangement uses TRBV7-3 and TRBJ2-5; TRBD1 aligns across 11 bases. This CDR3 is 16 amino acids long. The junction had 6 bases not matched to a gene; V was cut back by 5 bases and J by 1 base. In germline, CDR1 is SGHTA, CDR2 FQGTGA. CDR3 coding DNA: TGTGCCAGCAGCCTCGGGACAGGGGGTATCCAAGAGACCCAGTACTTC. Its translation is CASSLGTGGIQETQYF.

This clone appeared a single time. The CDR3 protein is CASSLQGLGNTIYF. In nucleotides, the CDR3 is TGTGCCAGCAGCTTACAGGGTTTAGGAAACACCATATATTTT. The gene calls are TRBV5-4 and TRBJ1-3; tentatively, D is TRBD1 (6 bases). V was pared by 2 bases and J by 4 bases, with 10 bases between. Looked up from germline, CDR1 is SGHNT and CDR2 is YYREEE (reference sequence). CDR3 length equals 14 residues.

The genes are TRBV9 and TRBJ1-6, with 8 bases fitting TRBD1. This CDR3 contains 15 residues. The junction had 9 bases not matched to a gene; V was cut back by 4 bases and J by 9 bases. Germline loops: CDR1 SGDLS, CDR2 YYNGEE. This chain's CDR3 is CASSQGQGAGSPLHF. CDR3 DNA: TGTGCCAGCAGCCAAGGACAGGGAGCAGGTTCACCCCTCCACTTT.

This chain links TRBV25-1 with TRBJ1-5, with unresolved D. CDR3 size: 15 residues. Deletions cut 2 bases from V and 4 bases from J, with 12 bases between. Germline V lookup: CDR1 MGHDK, CDR2 SYGVNS. The DNA for the CDR3 is TGTGCCAGCAGTGAAGGACTAACGGGGAATCAGCCCCAGCATTTT. Encoded protein: CASSEGLTGNQPQHF.

The chain links TRBV19 to TRBJ1-5, with a tentative D call TRBD1 (5 bases). Trimming took 11 bases from V and 4 from J, leaving 15 bases between them. Germline-derived CDR1 and CDR2 are LNHDA and SQIVND (reference sequence). This CDR3 region has 13 residues. Written as DNA, the CDR3 is TGTGCCGGCGCTGACAGTTATAATCAGCCCCAGCATTTT. It is translated as CAGADSYNQPQHF.

The V call is TRBV9, the J call TRBJ2-2; tentative D call: TRBD2 (6 bases). The germline gives CDR1 SGDLS, CDR2 YYNGEE. Trimming pared 5 bases from V and 1 base from J, leaving 15 bases between. This CDR3 is 16 amino acids long. CDR3 protein: CASRVGGAKNTGELFF. As DNA, the CDR3 is TGTGCCAGCAGGGTGGGAGGAGCAAAGAACACCGGGGAGCTGTTTTTT.

V gene TRBV5-6 combines with J gene TRBJ1-4, with D perhaps matching TRBD1 (5 bases). The germline V and J ends were trimmed by 2 bases and 8 bases, with 13 bases remaining between them. CDR3 size: 14 residues. Per germline, CDR1 SGHDT and CDR2 YYEEEE. CDR3 nucleotides: TGTGCCAGCAGCTTTTACCAGGGAGGAGAAAAACTGTTTTTT. Protein product: CASSFYQGGEKLFF.

The genes are TRBV29-1 and TRBJ2-7; possibly TRBD1 for D (6 bases). The CDR3 is 13 amino acids. Germline loops: CDR1 SQVTM, CDR2 ANQGSEA. V was shortened by 7 bases and J by 6 bases, with 19 bases between the two germline ends. CDR3 amino acids: CSAVPQGRAEQYF. For the CDR3, the DNA is TGCAGCGCCGTACCACAGGGCAGGGCCGAGCAGTACTTC.

The rearrangement joins TRBV29-1 to TRBJ2-3; D gene ambiguous. V was trimmed by 3 bases and J by 6 bases, leaving 7 bases between them. The germline V gene encodes CDR1 SQVTM and CDR2 ANQGSEA. The CDR3 covers 11 residues. The CDR3 nucleotides are TGCAGCGTTGATTCGTCGGATACGCAGTATTTT. Protein: CSVDSSDTQYF.

The chain joins TRBV27 to TRBJ2-6; weak D call: TRBD1 (6 bases). V lost 6 bases, J lost 0 bases, and 24 bases lay in between. CDR3 length: 20 amino acids. Germline loops: CDR1 MNHEY, CDR2 SMNVEV (reference sequence). The DNA of the CDR3 is TGTGCCAGCAGCCACCGGGGAACAGGGACGGGGTCCTCTGGGGCCAACGTCCTGACTTTC. It codes for CASSHRGTGTGSSGANVLTF.

This clone was detected only a few times. The V call is TRBV6-6, the J call TRBJ1-5, with TRBD1 matching over 7 bases. The ends lost 6 bases at V and 1 base at J; junction bases unmatched: 6. The germline V gene encodes CDR1 MNHNY and CDR2 SVGAGI (reference sequence). CDR3 length: 15 residues. The CDR3 sequence: CASRNTGVSNQPQHF. The CDR3 DNA reads as TGTGCCAGCAGAAATACAGGGGTGAGCAATCAGCCCCAGCATTTT.

This clone showed up just once. The chain employs TRBV5-1 and TRBJ2-7; TRBD2 agrees at 12 bases. This CDR3 region has 15 residues. Germline V lookup: CDR1 SGHRS, CDR2 YFSETQ. V dropped 0 bases and J dropped 5; count of bases not matched to a gene: 3. This CDR3 is CASSLETSGGHEQYF. For the CDR3, the DNA is TGCGCCAGCAGCTTGGAGACTAGCGGGGGCCACGAGCAGTACTTC.

This clone was seen once. The chain recombines TRBV27 with TRBJ2-7; no definite D call. V was cut by 4 bases and J by 4 bases, with 11 bases left in between. The CDR3 covers 13 residues. Looked up from germline, CDR1 is MNHEY and CDR2 is SMNVEV (reference sequence). The CDR3 here is CASSSNKLYEQYF. For the CDR3, the DNA is TGTGCCAGCAGTTCGAACAAACTATACGAGCAGTACTTC.

The chain is built from TRBV28 and TRBJ2-5; D is ambiguous. V gave up 2 bases and J gave up 4 bases, with 8 bases separating them. Germline V gene data show CDR1 as MDHEN and CDR2 as SYDVKM. The CDR3 totals 13 residues. Here the CDR3 reads CASSLPSGETQYF. The DNA of the CDR3 is TGTGCCAGCAGTTTACCTAGTGGAGAGACCCAGTACTTC.